The table lists the clone carrying this T cell receptor beta chain with many counts. Unique molecular identifiers were incorporated during preparation of the TCRbeta library. MiXCR, run by TCRdb on the PCR reads, gives a single entry per CDR3 protein. The table includes hundreds of thousands of distinct CDR3 sequences, more than 10% detected once. The data belong to a study of T-cell reconstitution after alpha-beta-depleted transplantation in children. Trimming shortened V by 3 bases and J by 2 bases, and 6 bases separated the two germline ends. CDR1 is SGHDT and CDR2 is YYEEEE in the germline V gene. The CDR3 totals 13 residues.

The clonotype comes from a human donor who donated a stem cell graft to a child with acute lymphoblastic leukemia. The sequenced sample was PBMCs from the stem cell graft donor, obtained from the stem cell graft. The V call is TRBV5-6, the J call TRBJ1-3, with D uncertain. This CDR3 is CASSSGAGNTIYF. CDR3 DNA sequence: TGTGCCAGCAGCTCCGGGGCTGGAAACACCATATATTTT.